Below, 3 T cell receptor beta chains from the same sample are listed, as sequenced in a study of cytomegalovirus exposure and HLA in healthy donors. 13 Jbeta primers and 60 Vbeta primers were used for the PCR. Measured with immunoSEQ multiplex PCR; TCRdb has only the in-frame clones, and not every one. In the table there are approximately 120,000 clones, approximately 80% of which are singletons. Sequenced material: PBMCs. These receptors were taken from a woman in her 30s in good health and CMV-seronegative.

The chain recombines TRBV9 with TRBJ2-5, with TRBD2 as a possible D gene (6 bases). Trimming stripped 1 base from V and 5 bases from J, with 12 bases between. CDR3 size: 14 residues. In germline, CDR1 is SGDLS, CDR2 YYNGEE. The CDR3 protein is CASSVRAGWETQYF. The CDR3 nucleotides are TGTGCCAGCAGCGTAAGGGCGGGGTGGGAGACCCAGTACTTC.

The genes are TRBV6-5 and TRBJ1-1; 7 nucleotides align to TRBD1. CDR1 and CDR2 from the germline V gene are MNHEY and SVGAGI. V lost 10 bases, J lost 0 bases, and 8 bases stayed unmatched. The CDR3 has 14 residues. The CDR3 is CATSRGQVNTEAFF. In nucleotides, the CDR3 is TGTGCCACCTCTCGCGGACAGGTGAACACTGAAGCTTTCTTT.

The chain uses TRBV6-6 and TRBJ1-1, with 7 nucleotides matching TRBD1. Germline CDR1 is MNHNY and CDR2 is SVGAGI (reference sequence). The V and J ends lost 7 bases and 9 bases, in that order; junction bases with no gene match: 14. This CDR3 is 14 amino acids long. The CDR3 region is CASTGGYRVDQAFF. The CDR3 nucleotides are TGTGCCAGCACAGGGGGATACAGGGTCGACCAAGCTTTCTTT.